The clone carrying this TCR beta chain occurred many times. As yet, its antigen is unknown. The V and J ends lost 1 base and 5 bases respectively, with 19 bases between them. The CDR3 spans 17 residues. Researchers amplified the TCR beta CDR3 regions from RNA transcripts. An initial round of RT-PCR targeting the TCR CDR3 relied on the HTBI primer set. In TCRdb, the multiplex PCR reads were re-called with MiXCR into one record per CDR3 protein. Counted here are approximately 400,000 distinct CDR3 sequences, 25% occurring once; the ten biggest clones make up less than 85%. The data belong to a study of T cells in Graves' hyperthyroidism and ophthalmopathy. Hyperthyroidism patients were newly diagnosed, had disease duration under 2 months, and were aged 18 to 65 years. Broader study findings: In the analysis, a 13 V-J model separated ophthalmopathy from stable hyperthyroidism.

Sample: blood. The genes are TRBV12-3 or TRBV12-4 and TRBJ2-3; D possibly uses TRBD1 or TRBD2 (5 bases each). This receptor was obtained from a man between 50 and 59 years old with Graves' hyperthyroidism. The chain's CDR3 is CASSLGGGHVNRDTQYF. The CDR3 nucleotides are TGTGCCAGCAGTTTAGGGGGCGGGCACGTCAATAGAGATACGCAGTATTTT.